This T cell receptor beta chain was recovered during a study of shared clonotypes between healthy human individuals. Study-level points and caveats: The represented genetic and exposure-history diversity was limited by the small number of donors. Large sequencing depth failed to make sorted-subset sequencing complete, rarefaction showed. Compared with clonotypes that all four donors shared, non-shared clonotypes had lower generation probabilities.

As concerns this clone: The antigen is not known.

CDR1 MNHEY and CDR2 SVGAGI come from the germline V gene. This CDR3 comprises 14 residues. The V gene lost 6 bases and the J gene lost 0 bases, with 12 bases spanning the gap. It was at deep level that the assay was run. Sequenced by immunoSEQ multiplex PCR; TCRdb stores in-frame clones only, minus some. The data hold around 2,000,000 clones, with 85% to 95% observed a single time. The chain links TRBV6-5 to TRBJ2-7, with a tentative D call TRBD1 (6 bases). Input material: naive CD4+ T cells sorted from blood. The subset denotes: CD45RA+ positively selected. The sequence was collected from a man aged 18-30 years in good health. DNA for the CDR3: TGTGCCAGCAGCCGGACAGTTGTCTCCTACGAGCAGTACTTC. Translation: CASSRTVVSYEQYF.